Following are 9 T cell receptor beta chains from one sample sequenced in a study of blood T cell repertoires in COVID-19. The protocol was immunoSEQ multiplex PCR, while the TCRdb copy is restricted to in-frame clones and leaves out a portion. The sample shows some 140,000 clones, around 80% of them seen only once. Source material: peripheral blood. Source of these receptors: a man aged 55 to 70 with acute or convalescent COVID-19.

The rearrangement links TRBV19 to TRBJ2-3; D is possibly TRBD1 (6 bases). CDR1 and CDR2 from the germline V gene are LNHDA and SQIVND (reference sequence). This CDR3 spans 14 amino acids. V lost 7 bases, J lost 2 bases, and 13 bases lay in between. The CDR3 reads CASTNRALTDTQYF. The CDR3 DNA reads TGTGCCAGTACGAACAGGGCCCTCACAGATACGCAGTATTTT. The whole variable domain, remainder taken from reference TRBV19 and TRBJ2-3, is DGGITQSPKYLFRKEGQNVTLSCEQNLNHDAMYWYRQDPGQGLRLIYYSQIVNDFQKGDIAEGYSVSREKKESFPLTVTSAQKNPTAFYLCASTNRALTDTQYFGPGTRLTVL.

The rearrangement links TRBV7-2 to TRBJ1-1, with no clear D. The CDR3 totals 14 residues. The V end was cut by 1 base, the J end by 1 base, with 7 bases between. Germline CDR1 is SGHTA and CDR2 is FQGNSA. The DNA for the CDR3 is TGTGCCAGCAGCTTAGACAGCCAGAACACTGAAGCTTTCTTT. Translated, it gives CASSLDSQNTEAFF. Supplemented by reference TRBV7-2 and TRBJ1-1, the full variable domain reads GAGVSQSPSNKVTEKGKDVELRCDPISGHTALYWYRQSLGQGLEFLIYFQGNSAPDKSGLPSDRFSAERTGGSVSTLTIQRTQQEDSAVYLCASSLDSQNTEAFFGQGTRLTVV.

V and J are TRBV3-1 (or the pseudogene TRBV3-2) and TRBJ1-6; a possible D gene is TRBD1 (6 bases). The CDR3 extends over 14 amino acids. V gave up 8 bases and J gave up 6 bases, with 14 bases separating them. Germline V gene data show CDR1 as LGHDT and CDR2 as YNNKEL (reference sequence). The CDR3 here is CASARGQSNSPLHF. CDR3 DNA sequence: TGTGCCAGCGCTAGAGGACAGAGTAATTCACCCCTCCACTTT.

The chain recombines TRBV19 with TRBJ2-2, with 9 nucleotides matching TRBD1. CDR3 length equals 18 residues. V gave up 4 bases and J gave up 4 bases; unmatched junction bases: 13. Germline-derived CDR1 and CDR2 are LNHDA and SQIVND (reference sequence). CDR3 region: CASSTASGTGFLTGELFF. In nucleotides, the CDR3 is TGTGCCAGTAGTACGGCTTCCGGGACAGGGTTCCTCACCGGGGAGCTGTTTTTT.

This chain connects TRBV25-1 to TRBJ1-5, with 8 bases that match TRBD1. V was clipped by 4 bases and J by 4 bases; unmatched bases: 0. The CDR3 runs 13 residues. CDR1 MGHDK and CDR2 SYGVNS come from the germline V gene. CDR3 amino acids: CASSGTGNQPQHF. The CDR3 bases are TGTGCCAGCAGTGGGACAGGGAATCAGCCCCAGCATTTT.

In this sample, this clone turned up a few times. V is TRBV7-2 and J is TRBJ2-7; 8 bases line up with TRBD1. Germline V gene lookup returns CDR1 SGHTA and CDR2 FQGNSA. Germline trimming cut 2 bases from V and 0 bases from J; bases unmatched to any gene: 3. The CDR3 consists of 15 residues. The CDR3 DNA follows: TGTGCCAGCAGCTTATTACAGGGGGTCTCCTACGAGCAGTACTTC. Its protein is CASSLLQGVSYEQYF.

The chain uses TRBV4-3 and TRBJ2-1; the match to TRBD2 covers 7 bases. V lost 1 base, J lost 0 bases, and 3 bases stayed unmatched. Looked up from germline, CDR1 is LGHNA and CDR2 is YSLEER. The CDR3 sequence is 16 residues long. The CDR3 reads CASSQVGGSSYNEQFF. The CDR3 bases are TGCGCCAGCAGCCAAGTGGGAGGGAGCTCCTACAATGAGCAGTTCTTC.

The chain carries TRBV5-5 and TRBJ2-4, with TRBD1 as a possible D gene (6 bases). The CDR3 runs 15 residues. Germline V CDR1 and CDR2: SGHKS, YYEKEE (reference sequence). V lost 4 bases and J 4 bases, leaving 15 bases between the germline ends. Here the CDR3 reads CASSRTLGAKNIQYF. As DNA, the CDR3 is TGTGCCAGCAGCAGGACTCTGGGGGCAAAAAACATTCAGTACTTC.

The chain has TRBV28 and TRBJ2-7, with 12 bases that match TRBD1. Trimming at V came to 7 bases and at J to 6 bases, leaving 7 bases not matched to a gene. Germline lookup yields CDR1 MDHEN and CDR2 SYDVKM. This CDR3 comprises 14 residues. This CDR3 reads CASMGGQGASEQYF. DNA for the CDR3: TGTGCCAGCATGGGGGGACAGGGGGCGTCCGAGCAGTACTTC.